The rows below give T cell receptor beta chains drawn from one sample of a study of beta chain features in type 1 diabetes. Profiling relied on immunoSEQ multiplex PCR, and the TCRdb table lists in-frame clones only, not all of them. Among about 370,000 clones listed, 8% to 10% were seen once. The sequencing input was central memory CD4+ T cells from blood. These TCRs come from a man aged 30 to 39 with type 1 diabetes. Each CDR3 is given with its conserved first and last residue. A D gene is named only where the DNA matches it firmly. Not every row has a clone size; where given, it reads once, few, many or a size class.

abundance	d_gene	v_gene	j_gene	CDR3aa	CDR3nt
few	-	TRBV7-2	TRBJ2-7	CASRTRQDWEQYF	TGTGCCAGCAGAACTCGACAGGATTGGGAGCAGTACTTC
few	-	TRBV6-5	TRBJ1-2	CASSYTSGVLGGYTF	TGTGCCAGCAGTTACACCTCGGGGGTATTGGGTGGCTACACCTTC
-	-	TRBV2	TRBJ1-1	CASRENTEAFF	TGTGCCAGCAGAGAGAACACTGAAGCTTTCTTT
-	-	TRBV13	TRBJ2-1	CASNSKRSYNEQFF	TGTGCCAGCAACTCAAAGAGGTCCTACAATGAGCAGTTCTTC
few	-	TRBV29-1	TRBJ2-7	CSVKLDVGEQYF	TGCAGCGTGAAACTGGACGTTGGCGAGCAGTACTTC
-	-	TRBV7-2	TRBJ1-5	CASSLDVGGQPQHF	TGTGCCAGCAGCTTAGATGTAGGGGGACAGCCCCAGCATTTT
-	-	TRBV7-3	TRBJ2-1	CASSATGKGYNEQFF	TGTGCCAGCAGCGCTACAGGGAAAGGCTACAATGAGCAGTTCTTC
few	-	TRBV7-2	TRBJ2-1	CASSLNGYNEQFF	TGTGCCAGCAGCTTAAACGGGTACAATGAGCAGTTCTTC
-	TRBD2	TRBV10-3	TRBJ2-3	CAISGPEREGTDTQYF	TGTGCCATCAGTGGACCGGAACGGGAGGGCACAGATACGCAGTATTTT
-	TRBD2	TRBV9	TRBJ2-2	CASSITSGGNTGELFF	TGTGCCAGCAGCATCACTAGCGGGGGGAACACCGGGGAGCTGTTTTTT
-	-	TRBV28	TRBJ2-5	CASSPQDRPGTQYF	TGTGCCAGCAGTCCCCAGGACAGACCAGGGACCCAGTACTTC
-	-	TRBV11-2	TRBJ2-7	CASSQEATGSQQYF	TGTGCCAGCAGTCAGGAGGCAACGGGGTCCCAGCAGTACTTC
-	TRBD2	TRBV11-2	TRBJ2-3	CASSYLAGGTDTQYF	TGTGCCAGCAGCTACCTAGCGGGGGGCACAGATACGCAGTATTTT
few	-	TRBV6-5	TRBJ1-3	CASSLVLGAGNTIYF	TGTGCCAGCAGCCTCGTTTTGGGGGCTGGAAACACCATATATTTT
-	-	TRBV7-6	TRBJ2-7	CASSFHYEQYF	TGTGCCAGCAGTTTCCACTACGAGCAGTACTTC
few	TRBD2	TRBV28	TRBJ2-7	CASSFGAGGSYEQYF	TGTGCCAGCAGTTTCGGGGCGGGAGGATCCTACGAGCAGTACTTC
-	TRBD1	TRBV5-1	TRBJ2-2	CASSFQGQGTGELFF	TGCGCCAGCAGCTTCCAGGGACAGGGTACCGGGGAGCTGTTTTTT
-	-	TRBV6-1	TRBJ1-5	CASKLLRMSGPQHF	TGTGCCAGCAAGTTATTAAGGATGTCCGGGCCCCAGCATTTT
many	-	TRBV29-1	TRBJ1-1	CSVELGMNTEAFF	TGCAGCGTTGAATTGGGGATGAACACTGAAGCTTTCTTT
-	TRBD1	TRBV11-2	TRBJ1-4	CASSSYGQATNEKLFF	TGTGCCAGCAGCTCATATGGACAGGCAACTAATGAAAAACTGTTTTTT
-	-	TRBV30	TRBJ2-1	CAWSVSVAQFF	TGTGCCTGGAGTGTCTCGGTAGCGCAGTTCTTC
few	-	TRBV10-3	TRBJ2-3	CASRFQQGRDTTDTQYF	TGTGCCAGCAGATTCCAACAGGGGAGGGACACCACAGATACGCAGTATTTT